One sample yielded the 28 T cell receptor beta chains listed below, sequenced in a study of T cells in localized non-small cell lung cancer. Sequencing used immunoSEQ multiplex PCR; TCRdb keeps in-frame clones, though not all of them. The table has about 24,000 clones, around 86% seen once; the top ten hold 22%. Here the sequenced sample was peripheral blood, taken before any cancer treatment. These receptor sequences come from a man between 35 and 75 years old with stage I squamous cell lung carcinoma.

The chain combines TRBV6-1 with TRBJ2-7; D gene uncertain. Per germline, CDR1 MNHNS and CDR2 SASEGT. The CDR3 loop spans 12 amino acids. The V end lost 6 bases, the J end lost 2 bases, and 8 bases lay between the germline ends. CDR3 in DNA: TGTGCCAGCAGCTTCGGTCCCTACGAGCAGTACTTC. Its translation: CASSFGPYEQYF.

A note on this clone: A read error is likely here: a far larger clone is one base away. The sample holds other DNA sequences that translate to the same CDR3. V gene TRBV5-1 combines with J gene TRBJ1-1; possibly TRBD1 for D (6 bases). The CDR3 sequence is 15 residues long. The V gene lost 0 bases and the J gene lost 2 bases, with 11 bases spanning the gap. The germline CDR1 and CDR2 sequences are SGHRS and YFSETQ. The CDR3 spells CASSLAGGGNTEAFF. The CDR3 bases are TGCGCCAGCAGCTTGGCCGGTGGGGGCAACACTGAAGCTTTCTTT.

The chain couples TRBV11-2 to TRBJ1-1, with a weak D call TRBD1 (5 bases). Trimming pared 1 base from V and 4 bases from J, leaving 10 bases between. CDR1 is SGHAT and CDR2 is FQNNGV in the germline V gene. This CDR3 has 14 residues. The CDR3 is CASSLVVGGTEAFF. The CDR3 DNA reads as TGTGCCAGCAGCTTAGTAGTGGGGGGCACTGAAGCTTTCTTT.

This clone was seen once. The chain uses TRBV19 and TRBJ2-1, with 7 nucleotides matching TRBD2. With V trimmed by 3 bases and J by 7 bases, 0 bases remained unmatched. Germline CDR1 and CDR2: LNHDA and SQIVND (reference sequence). The CDR3 contains 12 residues. The CDR3 DNA is TGTGCCAGTAGTATGGGGGGGAATGAGCAGTTCTTC. Its protein is CASSMGGNEQFF.

The rearrangement uses TRBV6-1 and TRBJ1-1, with a weak D call TRBD1 (5 bases). The CDR3 contains 13 residues. V lost 4 bases and J lost 7, with 13 bases in between. In germline, CDR1 is MNHNS, CDR2 SASEGT. The CDR3 DNA is TGTGCCAGCAGTGTCCCACTGGGGCTTGAAGCTTTCTTT. It translates to CASSVPLGLEAFF.

Remarks on this clone: Germline is not matched at one junction end, which may reflect a read error. This chain uses TRBV6-6 with TRBJ1-2; 7 bases fit TRBD1. CDR1 MNHNY and CDR2 SVGAGI come from the germline V gene (reference sequence). The CDR3 is 13 residues long. The CDR3 loop reads CASSSERQGIPLF. The DNA for the CDR3 is TGTGCCAGCAGTTCAGAAAGACAGGGAATTCCCCTCTTC.

The sample holds one count of this clone. This chain uses TRBV2 with TRBJ1-1, with 8 bases that match TRBD1. Germline assignment: CDR1 SNHLY and CDR2 FYNNEI. The length of the CDR3 is 14 residues. V was pared by 6 bases and J by 3 bases, with 6 bases of the junction left unmatched. CDR3 DNA: TGTGCCAGCAGCTCTGGACAGGGATACACTGAAGCTTTCTTT. Its protein product is CASSSGQGYTEAFF.

Comment on this clone: Other DNA sequences of this sample code for an identical CDR3. V usage is TRBV5-1 and J usage is TRBJ1-4; D is uncertain. The V and J ends lost 1 base and 5 bases respectively, with 6 bases between them. The CDR3 extends over 13 amino acids. The germline gives CDR1 SGHRS, CDR2 YFSETQ. The CDR3 sequence is CASSLLGNEKLFF. The CDR3 DNA follows: TGCGCCAGCAGCTTGTTAGGGAATGAAAAACTGTTTTTT.

The chain links TRBV9 to TRBJ2-6; D may match TRBD1 or TRBD2 (5 bases each). Germline-derived CDR1 and CDR2 are SGDLS and YYNGEE. The CDR3 extends over 16 amino acids. With 4 bases removed from V and 3 bases from J, the gap between germline ends came to 14 bases. CDR3 loop: CASSPPGAFGANVLTF. The CDR3 bases are TGTGCCAGCAGCCCGCCCGGGGCCTTTGGGGCCAACGTCCTGACTTTC.

The chain uses TRBV4-2 and TRBJ1-1; D unclear. Germline V gene sequence: CDR1 LGHNA, CDR2 YNFKEQ. There are 14 residues in the CDR3. Trimming shortened V by 0 bases and J by 1 base, and 6 bases separated the two germline ends. CDR3: CASSQEVPNTEAFF. The CDR3 DNA is TGTGCCAGCAGCCAAGAGGTCCCGAACACTGAAGCTTTCTTT.

This clone was counted a single time. The chain has TRBV7-8 and TRBJ1-1; 8 positions match TRBD1. Trimming took 5 bases from V and 5 from J; bases not matched to a gene: 10. Germline values: CDR1 SGHVS, CDR2 FQNEAQ. The CDR3 contains 15 residues. DNA of the CDR3: TGTGCCAGCAGCACGACGACAGGGGCGATTACTGAAGCTTTCTTT. This gives the protein CASSTTTGAITEAFF. Using reference TRBV7-8 and TRBJ1-1 for the parts outside the CDR3, the full variable domain is GAGVSQSPRYKVAKRGQDVALRCDPISGHVSLFWYQQALGQGPEFLTYFQNEAQLDKSGLPSDRFFAERPEGSVSTLKIQRTQQEDSAVYLCASSTTTGAITEAFFGQGTRLTVV.

CDR3 sequence reads: CASSFGTANFDQPQHF. The CDR3 region has the DNA TGTGCCAGCAGTTTTGGGACAGCCAATTTTGATCAGCCCCAGCATTTT. The chain recombines TRBV28 with TRBJ1-5, with 7 bases that match TRBD1. V was pared by 3 bases and J by 5 bases, with 10 bases of the junction left unmatched. There are 16 residues in the CDR3. Germline CDR1 reads MDHEN; CDR2 reads SYDVKM.

The chain uses TRBV19 and TRBJ2-7, with 9 bases fitting TRBD1. CDR1 and CDR2 from the germline V gene are LNHDA and SQIVND (reference sequence). The V segment lost 3 bases and the J segment 5 bases; nucleotides outside the gene matches: 8. This CDR3 contains 15 residues. This CDR3 is CASSMGQGRIHEQYF. The CDR3 DNA sequence: TGTGCCAGTAGTATGGGACAGGGTAGAATCCACGAGCAGTACTTC.

The gene calls are TRBV5-6 and TRBJ2-7; D call uncertain. Trimming cost V 0 bases and J 2 bases, with 6 bases left between them. The CDR3 length is 13 residues. In germline, CDR1 is SGHDT, CDR2 YYEEEE. CDR3 region: CASSLGRTYEQYF. CDR3 DNA: TGTGCCAGCAGCTTGGGAAGAACCTACGAGCAGTACTTC. The full variable domain, with the rest looked up from reference TRBV5-6 and TRBJ2-7, is DAGVTQSPTHLIKTRGQQVTLRCSPKSGHDTVSWYQQALGQGPQFIFQYYEEEERQRGNFPDRFSGHQFPNYSSELNVNALLLGDSALYLCASSLGRTYEQYFGPGTRLTVT.

This rearrangement joins TRBV2 to TRBJ2-3, with 10 bases fitting TRBD2. With V trimmed by 1 base and J by 0 bases, 7 bases remained unmatched. CDR1 is SNHLY, CDR2 FYNNEI, per germline. The CDR3 spans 18 residues. The CDR3 here is CASSEGLAGALSTDTQYF. CDR3 coding DNA: TGTGCCAGCAGTGAAGGGCTAGCGGGGGCCCTAAGCACAGATACGCAGTATTTT.

V gene TRBV7-9 combines with J gene TRBJ2-4; TRBD2 might be the D (5 bases). Per the germline V gene, CDR1 is SEHNR and CDR2 is FQNEAQ (reference sequence). The CDR3 consists of 12 residues. The V gene lost 5 bases and the J gene lost 9 bases, with 11 bases spanning the gap. CDR3 in amino acids: CASSGLGGIQYF. For the CDR3, the DNA is TGTGCCAGCAGCGGTCTTGGAGGCATTCAGTACTTC. Combining the CDR3 with reference TRBV7-9 and TRBJ2-4 gives the whole variable domain DTGVSQNPRHKITKRGQNVTFRCDPISEHNRLYWYRQTLGQGPEFLTYFQNEAQLEKSRLLSDRFSAERPKGSFSTLEIQRTEQGDSAMYLCASSGLGGIQYFGAGTRLSVL.

The chain couples TRBV4-1 to TRBJ1-5; D ambiguous. Deletions cut 1 base from V and 3 bases from J, with 10 bases between. CDR1 is MGHRA and CDR2 is YSYEKL in the germline V gene. The CDR3 spans 15 residues. The CDR3 sequence: CASSQGFNSNQPQHF. Written as DNA, the CDR3 is TGCGCCAGCAGCCAAGGTTTTAACTCCAATCAGCCCCAGCATTTT.

V and J are TRBV2 and TRBJ1-5, with D unresolved. The CDR3 runs to 13 residues. Trimming stripped 3 bases from V and 6 bases from J, with 9 bases between. Germline CDR1 is SNHLY and CDR2 is FYNNEI. Written as DNA, the CDR3 is TGTGCCAGCAGTGAGATGGTTTTTCAGCCCCAGCATTTT. Translated: CASSEMVFQPQHF.

Written as DNA, the CDR3 is TGTGCCAGCAGCTCCGGATCGAGCTCCTACGAGCAGTACTTC. This codes for CASSSGSSSYEQYF. The chain links TRBV7-2 to TRBJ2-7; D gene ambiguous. The CDR3 has 14 amino acids. From germline, CDR1 is SGHTA and CDR2 FQGNSA. The V and J ends lost 4 bases and 0 bases respectively, with 10 bases between them.

The rearrangement uses TRBV15 and TRBJ1-1; D is perhaps TRBD1 (6 bases). The V gene lost 1 base and the J gene lost 0 bases, with 9 bases spanning the gap. Germline V CDR1 and CDR2: LNHNV, YYDKDF (reference sequence). The CDR3 consists of 15 residues. CDR3 in amino acids: CATSRAGDMNTEAFF. CDR3 DNA: TGTGCCACCAGCAGAGCGGGGGACATGAACACTGAAGCTTTCTTT.

The genes are TRBV7-9 and TRBJ2-1; 7 bases match TRBD1. The CDR3 is made up of 15 amino acids. The V segment lost 2 bases and the J segment 6 bases; nucleotides outside the gene matches: 7. Germline CDR1 is SEHNR and CDR2 is FQNEAQ (reference sequence). The CDR3 DNA follows: TGTGCCAGCAGCTTAAGGGGACAGAGATTCAATGAGCAGTTCTTC. Encoded protein: CASSLRGQRFNEQFF.

The gene calls are TRBV5-1 and TRBJ2-5, with TRBD1 matching over 11 bases. Trimming at V came to 2 bases and at J to 3 bases, leaving 3 bases not matched to a gene. The CDR3 covers 15 residues. Per the germline V gene, CDR1 is SGHRS and CDR2 is YFSETQ. CDR3 in amino acids: CASSLGTGGEETQYF. The DNA of the CDR3 is TGCGCCAGCAGCTTAGGGACAGGGGGAGAAGAGACCCAGTACTTC.

This rearrangement joins TRBV2 to TRBJ1-6; 12 positions match TRBD1. This CDR3 spans 14 amino acids. The germline V gene encodes CDR1 SNHLY and CDR2 FYNNEI. V shed 6 bases and J 9 bases; nucleotides not matched to a gene: 3. This CDR3 reads CASSGDRGRSPLHF. The CDR3 nucleotides read TGTGCCAGCAGCGGGGACAGGGGGCGTTCACCCCTCCACTTT.

V and J are TRBV12-1 and TRBJ2-3; no DNA check was done on the table's D call, TRBD2. TRBV12-1 is reported as a pseudogene. This CDR3 has 13 amino acids. CDR3 DNA: TGTGCCAGGCAGCGGGGGGACACAGATACGCAGTATTTT. It is translated as CARQRGDTDTQYF.

V and J are TRBV5-1 and TRBJ2-3; no firm D call. The CDR3 runs to 16 residues. V gave up 0 bases and J gave up 2 bases, with 13 bases separating them. Germline V CDR1 and CDR2: SGHRS, YFSETQ. Written as DNA, the CDR3 is TGCGCCAGCAGCTTGGTGGACCTTTCACTCACAGATACGCAGTATTTT. It yields the protein CASSLVDLSLTDTQYF.

The chain combines TRBV11-2 with TRBJ2-1; TRBD2 matches at 9 bases. The V and J ends lost 2 bases and 15 bases, in that order; junction bases with no gene match: 14. This CDR3 has 15 amino acids. CDR1 and CDR2 from the germline V gene are SGHAT and FQNNGV. The CDR3 here is CASSLSSGGASASFF. The CDR3 coding sequence is TGTGCCAGCAGCTTAAGTAGCGGGGGCGCTTCTGCGTCGTTCTTC.

This chain uses TRBV5-1 with TRBJ2-7, with TRBD1 matching over 7 bases. The CDR3 is 13 residues long. V was clipped by 0 bases and J by 8 bases; unmatched bases: 5. The germline V gene has CDR1 SGHRS and CDR2 YFSETQ. The CDR3 sequence is CASSLAEGAKQYF. In DNA form, the CDR3 reads TGCGCCAGCAGCTTGGCCGAGGGGGCTAAGCAGTACTTC.

The genes are TRBV7-8 and TRBJ1-5; possible D gene TRBD1, 6 bases. With 1 base removed from V and 9 bases from J, the gap between germline ends came to 16 bases. Germline V gives CDR1 SGHVS, CDR2 FQNEAQ. CDR3 length equals 15 residues. The CDR3 here is CASSLVTGSGTPQHF. In nucleotides, the CDR3 is TGTGCCAGCAGCTTAGTAACAGGGTCGGGTACGCCCCAGCATTTT.